This T cell receptor beta chain was sequenced in a study of blood T cell repertoires in COVID-19 (dated by TCRdb to about 2020). About the full investigation: Collaborator samples came from the United States, Italy and Spain and covered acute and convalescent phases of COVID-19. Nearly every sample came with metadata listing a de-identified subject ID, COVID-19 status, age in years and sex. The samples were drawn from two sources: the first 160 participants of the ongoing ImmuneRACE study, and fewer than 1,500 subjects contributed by 6 global collaborators. HLA class I and class II types, where available, came from metadata supplied by the sample provider rather than from assay-based typing. The dataset comprised deeply sampled blood TCRbeta repertoires from subjects exposed to, actively infected with, or recovered from COVID-19. The material from the prospective study consisted of cDNA or gDNA derived from T cells, B-cell-depleted T cells, or PBMCs. The repertoires were made available in a free public database intended to serve as a resource for research on the immune response to SARS-CoV-2.

TCRbeta CDR3 regions were amplified from genomic DNA by means of the immunoSEQ Assay, a bias-controlled multiplex PCR. The original pipeline was this. Within the assay, amplification of reference gene primers was used to estimate how many nucleated cells each sample contained. Sequence reads were collapsed and filtered to measure the absolute abundance of every unique TCRbeta CDR3 rearrangement. For each sample, productive Simpson clonality was calculated by taking the square root of Simpson's diversity index across productive rearrangements. As stored in TCRdb, this immuneACCESS dataset retains in-frame rearrangements with V and J assigned. A fraction of the clones does not appear; measured against another copy, unresolved V genes explain less than half of the discrepancy, and the remainder lacks a known reason. V, J and clone size are taken as reported in that table, and D and trimming were inferred from the DNA itself. The sample records over 300,000 clones, 86% of which are singletons. Over 9.5% of the sample is taken by the ten largest.

CDR1 and CDR2 are drawn from the germline V gene: KGHSH, LQKENI. Trimming at the junction amounts to 2 bases on V and 1 base on J, and the germline ends lie 9 bases apart. Taken from cysteine to phenylalanine, the CDR3 has 15 residues. The only DNA kept is the CDR3, 45 bases in frame from the first base. To note about this clone: Its target antigen remains unknown. Base qualities are not recorded, but no much larger clone differs from it by a single base.

Findings and caveats that apply to the study as a whole: How much clinical and demographic metadata was included differed by source and by participant, and the metadata was provided uncurated.

Participants in the prospective study were enrolled through a virtual design, were aged roughly 18 to 100 years, and lived in approximately 25 United States geographic areas. Cohort assignment in the prospective study relied on participant-reported clinical history from a screening survey and a study questionnaire. Recovered participants in ImmuneRACE Cohort 3 were defined as having two consecutive negative NP/OP PCR tests, clearance from a healthcare professional, or resolution of symptoms. Mobile phlebotomists in the prospective study collected whole blood, serum and a nasopharyngeal or oropharyngeal swab from every participant. Additional blood draws and questionnaires over an approximately two-month period could optionally be provided by prospective study participants. Before DNA extraction, blood samples from the prospective study were shipped at room temperature or frozen.

Sequenced material: PBMCs or T cells enriched from blood (not recorded which). Recombination connected TRBV18 to TRBJ1-3; a confident D gene designation cannot be given. The sequence derives from a woman aged 18-35 years who had recovered from COVID-19. In nucleotides, the sequence is TGTGCCAGCTCACCATATCCGTCTTCTGGAAACACCATATATTTT. Translated, it gives CASSPYPSSGNTIYF.